This is a list of T cell receptor beta chains from one sample in a study of blood T cell repertoires in COVID-19. Produced via immunoSEQ multiplex PCR; TCRdb's table is partial and in-frame only. The sample lists 110,000 or so clones, about 84% occurring once. The material sequenced was peripheral blood. These receptors came from a man aged 45 to 65 with acute or convalescent COVID-19. Both conserved end residues are trimmed from each CDR3. The order of the fields is V gene, CDR3 length, CDR3 protein.

TRBV4-2	10	ASSQDGLDTD
TRBV6-1	14	ASSEGWAGGNYGYT
TRBV9	14	ASSPTGQVSGNTIY
TRBV6-5	12	ASTTPGGRETQY
TRBV6-1	13	ASSEWTGGVYEQY
TRBV2	15	ASSAFGLAGDQETQY
TRBV28	12	ASGYRGLGGWAF
TRBV5-1	14	ASSLGSSGHNSPLH
TRBV2	12	ASSVDRGRSPLH
TRBV28	14	ASTLGLAGGTGELF
TRBV4-1	14	ASSQVAGQGYNEQF
TRBV4-1	13	ASRRSPGGGYGYT
TRBV6-1	10	ASSESKGMNT
TRBV28	10	ASSWYRAGYT
TRBV10-3	11	ATRQGIGQPQH
TRBV5-1	14	ASSSRTGKLHGELF
TRBV5-4	13	ASSLDLAGQETQY
TRBV6-5	14	ASSYPGTSGVDTQY
TRBV10-3	12	AISGGTGVGEQY
TRBV3-1/TRBV3-2	14	ASRATSGEVTGELF
TRBV4-1	13	ASSQEGTPNQPQH
TRBV11-2	11	ASSRDYNSPLH
TRBV11-2	14	ASSSLRGRTNEKLF
TRBV7-3	14	ASSLNRGQGENTIY
TRBV9	13	ASNPTGGGYNEQF
TRBV5-6	14	ASSLVGDRGAGELF
TRBV30	19	AWSVVVAGTGGFYSNQPQH
TRBV4-1	14	ASSQDPDRLYNGYT
TRBV5-1	12	ASRGQVSYNEQF
TRBV2	15	ASNGRASRVGDSPLH
TRBV10-3	12	AISDDQGNYGYT
TRBV7-3	12	ASSLGGPNTEAF
TRBV11-1	13	ASSLGQVGTDTQY
TRBV3-1/TRBV3-2	13	ASSRVRVLGEKLF
TRBV30	12	AWTPGQGSYGYT
TRBV5-1	14	ASSLLPGQGTSPLH
TRBV4-2	13	ASSQDSGGANEQF
TRBV19	13	ASSKQGAANEKLF
TRBV15	13	ATSRDTGGGTEAF
TRBV11-2	9	ASSSRETQY
TRBV15	11	ATSRDPGTEAF
TRBV21-1	14	ASSKATGQGRETQY
TRBV3-1/TRBV3-2	13	ASSQVPGSSYEQY
TRBV5-1	11	ASSLAAGNTIY
TRBV5-6	11	ASSRQAGNEQY